Sequencing of this T cell receptor (beta chain) was carried out in a study of cytomegalovirus exposure and HLA in healthy donors. Germline V gene data show CDR1 as MDHEN and CDR2 as SYDVKM. CDR3 size: 14 residues. Deletions cut 5 bases from V and 10 bases from J, with 20 bases between. Concerning this clone itself: Its antigen is as yet unknown.

The PCR ran on 60 Vbeta and 13 Jbeta primers. This table comes from immunoSEQ multiplex PCR, and its TCRdb copy is limited to in-frame clones, with some not included. Of about 25,000 clones detected, about two thirds appear once; the ten largest clones hold 4% to 5.5%. General study points: An analysis that was carried out later associated 15,000 to 20,000 TCR beta sequences with HLA alleles at 0.05 false discovery rate. Across donors, presence/absence analyses took sequencing depth to be roughly uniform. In an earlier analysis, about 90% or about 30%: the productive usage of most TCR beta V segments. Most CMV-associated TCR beta chains appeared HLA-restricted in a later analysis.

The origin of this receptor is a woman in her forties or fifties in good health and CMV-seronegative. This chain uses TRBV28 with TRBJ1-1; D is unclear. Sequenced input: PBMCs. In DNA, the CDR3 is TGTGCCAGCAGTCTCTACACGCTGCTCACGGGAGCTTTCTTT. Residues: CASSLYTLLTGAFF.